This TCR beta chain was identified in a study of patients and donors after allogeneic stem cell transplantation. This clonotype has a count of ten or more. TCRdb re-analysed the RT-PCR reads in MiXCR, keeping a single row per CDR3 protein. The sample has approximately 61,000 distinct CDR3 sequences; about 14% are singletons. Per germline, CDR1 SGHRS and CDR2 YFSETQ. J gave up 3 bases and V 4 bases, and 2 bases lay outside the gene matches. The length of the CDR3 is 14 residues. This TCR was sampled from a human donor who was either an allogeneic HSCT recipient or a stem cell or donor lymphocyte infusion donor (not recorded which). It is not recorded whose cells these are; they may come from a transplant donor. The chain recombines TRBV5-1 with TRBJ2-5; 11 nucleotides align to TRBD2. The source material was blood, either unsorted or a sorted T cell fraction (not recorded which). The CDR3 loop is CASSVGLAEETQYF. CDR3 nucleotide sequence: TGCGCCAGCAGCGTGGGACTAGCGGAAGAGACCCAGTACTTC.